These 7 T cell receptor beta chains came from one sample sequenced in a study of beta chain features in type 1 diabetes. Points from the study as a whole: When Type 1 diabetes patients were examined, their TCRB CDR3s proved moderately but significantly shorter in all four CD4+ subsets.

Sequenced material consisted of expressed TCRB transcripts (all of the isolated RNA was reverse transcribed). Repertoires were generated with immunoSEQ multiplex PCR, while TCRdb's copy carries only in-frame clones and drops some. The repertoire has a few hundred thousand clones, around 12% of them found once; the top ten carry approximately 0.01%. Antigens of these TCRs are unknown. Sequencing used naive CD4+ T cells from blood. These TCRs come from a woman aged 18-35 years with type 1 diabetes.

This clone was seen a few times. For the CDR3, the DNA is TGTGCCAGCTCACCACCGTCCAGTCGCTATGGCTACACCTTC. Translated, it gives CASSPPSSRYGYTF. The chain joins TRBV18 to TRBJ1-2; no clear D. Germline CDR1 and CDR2: KGHSH and LQKENI. The CDR3 spans 14 residues. Between the trimmed V and J ends, which lost 0 bases and 4 bases, there was a span of 9 bases.

The chain recombines TRBV4-3 with TRBJ2-2; no reliable D call. The germline gives CDR1 LGHNA, CDR2 YSLEER. The CDR3 length is 12 residues. V shed 4 bases and J shed 8 bases, with 8 bases lying between them. The chain's CDR3 is CASSPEKGELFF. Written as DNA, the CDR3 is TGCGCCAGCAGCCCCGAGAAGGGGGAGCTGTTTTTT.

The J gene is TRBJ1-2, the V gene TRBV6-5; 7 bases agree with TRBD1. Trimming removed 7 bases from V and 8 bases from J; junction bases left unmatched: 7. In germline, CDR1 is MNHEY, CDR2 SVGAGI. This CDR3 is 12 amino acids long. The CDR3 nucleotides read TGTGCCAGCATTACAGGGGCCGGCGGCTACACCTTC. Translated, it gives CASITGAGGYTF.

V and J are TRBV29-1 and TRBJ2-5, with a weak D call TRBD2 (7 bases). The V gene lost 1 base and the J gene lost 4 bases, with 13 bases spanning the gap. Germline-derived CDR1 and CDR2 are SQVTM and ANQGSEA. CDR3 length: 14 amino acids. The CDR3 region has the DNA TGCAGCGTTGAAGCCGGGGGGCGCCGAGAGACCCAGTACTTC. It encodes CSVEAGGRRETQYF.

This clone was detected only a few times. This chain links TRBV29-1 with TRBJ1-2, with 9 bases matching TRBD1. The CDR3 extends over 14 amino acids. Trimming at V came to 4 bases and at J to 9 bases, leaving 12 bases not matched to a gene. Germline V gene lookup returns CDR1 SQVTM and CDR2 ANQGSEA. The CDR3 protein is CSVGRQGEQLRYTF. Here the CDR3 DNA reads TGCAGCGTTGGGCGACAGGGGGAACAACTTCGCTACACCTTC.

This clone was seen only a few times. This sequence joins TRBV28 and TRBJ2-7; D is possibly TRBD1 (5 bases). The V end lost 4 bases, the J end lost 1 base, and 14 bases lay between the germline ends. Germline V gene data show CDR1 as MDHEN and CDR2 as SYDVKM. CDR3 length equals 15 residues. CDR3 coding DNA: TGTGCCAGCAGTTCTCCTGCGACAGTTTCCTACGAGCAGTACTTC. This gives the protein CASSSPATVSYEQYF.

The sample holds a few counts of this clone. V usage is TRBV6-6 and J usage is TRBJ1-5, with D unclear. V shed 10 bases and J shed 6 bases, with 22 bases lying between them. The germline gives CDR1 MNHNY, CDR2 SVGAGI (reference sequence). The CDR3 extends over 15 amino acids. The CDR3 bases are TGTGCCACCCCTGGGAGTAGCGGATCTCGTCAGCCCCAGCATTTT. Its protein is CATPGSSGSRQPQHF.